The 9 T cell receptor beta chains below all came from one sample that was sequenced in a study of CD8 T cells in Susac syndrome. Random-hexamer reverse transcription was applied to about 0.5 to 1 ug RNA. TCRdb reprocessed the immunoSEQ multiplex PCR reads with MiXCR, giving one entry per CDR3 protein. The table includes approximately 71,000 distinct CDR3 sequences, 96% detected once. The sequenced sample was CD4+ T cells from PBMCs. All receptors come from a human donor with multiple sclerosis.

The chain couples TRBV11-3 to TRBJ2-5; 8 bases line up with TRBD1. Germline V gene sequence: CDR1 SGHNT, CDR2 YENEEA. Trimming removed 3 bases from V and 1 base from J; junction bases left unmatched: 4. The CDR3 runs 15 residues. Here the CDR3 reads CASSLLGQVQETQYF. The CDR3 DNA reads as TGTGCCAGCAGCTTGTTGGGACAGGTCCAAGAGACCCAGTACTTC.

V is TRBV3-1 and J is TRBJ1-1, with 9 positions matching TRBD1. This CDR3 is built from 13 residues. CDR1 LGHDT and CDR2 YNNKEL come from the germline V gene (reference sequence). V gave up 8 bases and J gave up 9 bases; unmatched junction bases: 10. CDR3 sequence reads: CASDHQGQGKAFF. The CDR3 nucleotides are TGTGCCAGCGACCACCAGGGACAGGGAAAAGCTTTCTTT.

This chain uses TRBV30 with TRBJ1-2; weak D call: TRBD1 (6 bases). Per germline, CDR1 GTSNPN and CDR2 SVGIG (reference sequence). Trimming removed 5 bases from V and 0 bases from J, with 16 bases in between. This CDR3 is built from 15 residues. CDR3 sequence reads: CAWGVGTPTNYGYTF. The CDR3 nucleotides read TGTGCCTGGGGGGTCGGGACACCCACTAACTATGGCTACACCTTC. The whole variable domain, filled in from reference TRBV30 and TRBJ1-2, reads SQTIHQWPATLVQPVGSPLSLECTVEGTSNPNLYWYRQAAGRGLQLLFYSVGIGQISSEVPQNLSASRPQDRQFILSSKKLLLSDSGFYLCAWGVGTPTNYGYTFGSGTRLTVV.

V is TRBV5-6 and J is TRBJ2-1; no clear D gene. Deletions cut 2 bases from V and 3 bases from J, with 9 bases between. The CDR3 loop spans 14 amino acids. CDR1 and CDR2 from the germline V gene are SGHDT and YYEEEE. Here the CDR3 DNA reads TGTGCCAGCAGCTTTTGGACGATCTACAATGAGCAGTTCTTC. Its translation: CASSFWTIYNEQFF.

This rearrangement joins TRBV29-1 to TRBJ2-5; D is perhaps TRBD2 (6 bases). The CDR3 has 12 amino acids. CDR1 and CDR2 (germline): SQVTM, ANQGSEA. CDR3 DNA sequence: TGCAGTGGGCGGGACCCCGGGGAGACCCAGTACTTC. This sequence encodes CSGRDPGETQYF.

The chain joins TRBV29-1 to TRBJ1-1; no clear D gene. The CDR3 consists of 15 residues. The V gene lost 7 bases and the J gene lost 0 bases, with 18 bases spanning the gap. Looked up from germline, CDR1 is SQVTM and CDR2 is ANQGSEA. The chain's CDR3 is CSANPGSPMNTEAFF. The CDR3 nucleotides read TGCAGCGCTAATCCAGGATCCCCCATGAACACTGAAGCTTTCTTT.

This chain's CDR3 is CASSLGGQGGYEQYF. DNA of the CDR3: TGTGCCAGCAGCTTGGGGGGACAGGGAGGCTACGAGCAGTACTTC. This rearrangement joins TRBV5-4 to TRBJ2-7, with TRBD1 matching 9 bases. The V segment lost 0 bases and the J segment 3 bases; nucleotides outside the gene matches: 4. Germline CDR1 and CDR2: SGHNT and YYREEE (reference sequence). The CDR3 totals 15 residues.

This clonotype occurred a few times. The chain is built from TRBV30 and TRBJ2-7; maybe TRBD2 (5 bases). Deletions cut 0 bases from V and 7 bases from J, with 13 bases between. The CDR3 is 13 amino acids. Germline assignment: CDR1 GTSNPN and CDR2 SVGIG (reference sequence). This CDR3 is CAWSVGSPGEQYF. CDR3 DNA: TGTGCCTGGAGTGTAGGGAGCCCCGGAGAGCAGTACTTC.

The chain couples TRBV11-2 to TRBJ1-3; D remains ambiguous. Germline assignment: CDR1 SGHAT and CDR2 FQNNGV. The CDR3 consists of 14 residues. The V end lost 5 bases, the J end lost 4 bases, and 12 bases lay between the germline ends. The CDR3 loop is CASSPAYYGNTIYF. The CDR3, as DNA: TGTGCCAGCAGCCCCGCTTACTACGGAAACACCATATATTTT.